The 30 T cell receptor beta chains presented below share a single source sample, sequenced in a study of shared clonotypes between healthy human individuals. Here immunoSEQ multiplex PCR was the method, and the copy in TCRdb shows in-frame clones only, minus some. This sample has about 590,000 clones, with 95% found just once. It was CD45RO-negative cells, positively selected for CCR7, that made up naive CD8 cells, with terminally differentiated effector memory CD45RA+ cells excluded. The sequenced sample was naive CD8+ T cells sorted from blood. These receptors originate from a woman in her 30s in good health.

This clone was seen only a few times. This chain joins TRBV4-1 and TRBJ1-1; D unclear. Germline CDR1 and CDR2: MGHRA and YSYEKL. This CDR3 has 14 amino acids. The V and J ends lost 5 bases and 3 bases respectively, with 13 bases between them. CDR3 sequence: CASSSRAGDTEAFF. Here the CDR3 DNA reads TGCGCCAGCAGCAGCCGGGCAGGCGACACTGAAGCTTTCTTT.

A single count supports this clone. The rearrangement uses TRBV28 and TRBJ2-1, with 7 bases identical to TRBD1. CDR1 is MDHEN, CDR2 SYDVKM, per germline. The CDR3 sequence is 15 residues long. Trimming cost V 7 bases and J 3 bases; bases outside gene matches: 9. The DNA of the CDR3 is TGTGCCAGCACCCCTCAATGGGACAGCTACAATGAGCAGTTCTTC. Protein sequence: CASTPQWDSYNEQFF.

The rearrangement joins TRBV4-1 to TRBJ2-2; TRBD2 agrees at 9 bases. Germline V gene data show CDR1 as MGHRA and CDR2 as YSYEKL. V lost 4 bases to trimming and J lost 4 bases; unmatched junction nucleotides: 7. CDR3 length: 16 amino acids. The DNA for the CDR3 is TGCGCCAGCAGCCCCATAGCGGGAGTCGGCACCGGGGAGCTGTTTTTT. This sequence encodes CASSPIAGVGTGELFF.

As regards this clone: At one boundary the junction diverges from the germline segment, which might be a read error. The chain links TRBV2 to TRBJ1-2; 9 nucleotides match TRBD1. Germline-derived CDR1 and CDR2 are SNHLY and FYNNEI. The CDR3 extends over 14 amino acids. CDR3 DNA: TGTGCCAGCAGCGAAGACAGGGGGTCCTATGGCTACACCTTC. Translation: CASSEDRGSYGYTF.

The chain links TRBV5-6 to TRBJ2-7; TRBD1 agrees at 10 bases. The CDR3 loop spans 15 amino acids. The germline CDR1 and CDR2 sequences are SGHDT and YYEEEE. Unmatched junction bases numbered 7, after V lost 5 bases and J lost 2 bases. This CDR3 is CASRNRDRGAYEQYF. CDR3 nucleotides: TGTGCCAGCAGAAACCGGGACAGGGGCGCCTACGAGCAGTACTTC.

Here the CDR3 DNA reads TGCGCCAGCGAAAAATCGGAGGGTCGTCCCGGGGAGCTGTTTTTT. This codes for CASEKSEGRPGELFF. V gene TRBV5-1 combines with J gene TRBJ2-2; weak D call: TRBD2 (6 bases). This CDR3 contains 15 residues. Germline CDR1 reads SGHRS; CDR2 reads YFSETQ. Trimming took 7 bases from V and 6 from J, leaving 19 bases between them.

This clone was picked up one time. The chain employs TRBV10-3 and TRBJ2-7, with D perhaps TRBD2 (5 bases). Germline V gene lookup returns CDR1 ENHRY and CDR2 SYGVKD. V lost 3 bases, J lost 0 bases, and 9 bases lay in between. The CDR3 is made up of 14 amino acids. The CDR3, as DNA: TGTGCCATCAGTGATCCGGGGAGCTCCTACGAGCAGTACTTC. Translation gives CAISDPGSSYEQYF.

This sequence joins TRBV7-9 and TRBJ2-1; TRBD2 agrees at 11 bases. Germline V CDR1 and CDR2: SEHNR, FQNEAQ (reference sequence). The CDR3 spans 15 residues. V gave up 4 bases and J gave up 8 bases; unmatched junction bases: 7. CDR3 sequence reads: CASSSLAGEGDEQFF. The CDR3 region has the DNA TGTGCCAGCAGCTCACTAGCGGGAGAGGGCGATGAGCAGTTCTTC.

This chain joins TRBV27 and TRBJ2-1; 11 nucleotides align to TRBD1. Germline V CDR1 and CDR2: MNHEY, SMNVEV (reference sequence). Trimming at V came to 3 bases and at J to 8 bases, leaving 3 bases not matched to a gene. The CDR3 runs to 14 residues. CDR3 in amino acids: CASSLGTGGYEQFF. CDR3 bases: TGTGCCAGCAGTTTGGGGACAGGGGGGTATGAGCAGTTCTTC.

As for this clone: Distinct nucleotide sequences in the sample also encode this CDR3. The rearrangement uses TRBV19 and TRBJ2-7; 7 bases agree with TRBD2. V gave up 5 bases and J gave up 4 bases; unmatched junction bases: 2. Germline loops: CDR1 LNHDA, CDR2 SQIVND (reference sequence). There are 12 residues in the CDR3. The CDR3 sequence is CASSPAGYEQYF. In DNA form, the CDR3 reads TGTGCCAGTAGTCCAGCGGGGTACGAGCAGTACTTC.

This chain joins TRBV5-6 and TRBJ2-7, with 7 bases aligning to TRBD1. Trimming at V came to 3 bases and at J to 6 bases, leaving 9 bases not matched to a gene. The CDR3 is made up of 14 amino acids. Germline CDR1 reads SGHDT; CDR2 reads YYEEEE. DNA of the CDR3: TGTGCCAGCAGCTCAAGCCCCGACAGGGCCGAGCAGTACTTC. It codes for CASSSSPDRAEQYF.

The chain joins TRBV6-1 to TRBJ1-5; TRBD1 aligns across 8 bases. V was clipped by 6 bases and J by 1 base; unmatched bases: 5. Germline V gene lookup returns CDR1 MNHNS and CDR2 SASEGT. There are 15 residues in the CDR3. Written as DNA, the CDR3 is TGTGCCAGCAGGAACAGGGGGTTCAGCAATCAGCCCCAGCATTTT. This codes for CASRNRGFSNQPQHF.

This clone came up once. The V gene is TRBV19, the J gene TRBJ2-7, with D tentatively TRBD1 (5 bases). Per the germline V gene, CDR1 is LNHDA and CDR2 is SQIVND (reference sequence). This CDR3 is 13 amino acids long. V lost 5 bases and J 3 bases, leaving 11 bases between the germline ends. The CDR3 DNA reads TGTGCCAGTAGTTCCAGGGTGAGCTACGAGCAGTACTTC. Translation: CASSSRVSYEQYF.

CDR3 sequence (DNA): TGTGCCAGCAGCATTCCGACTAGCGGGAAATCCTACGAGCAGTACTTC. Translation gives CASSIPTSGKSYEQYF. The chain uses TRBV7-3 and TRBJ2-7; 11 bases are a match to TRBD2. The junction had 7 bases not matched to a gene; V was cut back by 5 bases and J by 1 base. Germline loops: CDR1 SGHTA, CDR2 FQGTGA. CDR3 size: 16 residues.

The V and J genes are TRBV2 and TRBJ2-1, with no clear D. Trimming took 3 bases from V and 0 from J, leaving 15 bases between them. CDR3 size: 17 residues. The germline CDR1 and CDR2 sequences are SNHLY and FYNNEI. The CDR3 is CASSDLPLQSSYNEQFF. In nucleotides, the CDR3 is TGTGCCAGCAGTGATCTACCGCTGCAGAGCTCCTACAATGAGCAGTTCTTC.

The count of this clone is one. This sequence joins TRBV23-1 and TRBJ1-5; D gene uncertain. TRBV23-1 is an open reading frame, and its role is uncertain. CDR3 length equals 13 residues. The V end was cut by 7 bases, the J end by 5 bases, with 12 bases between. DNA of the CDR3: TGCGCCAGCACATGGACGGTCGATCAGCCCCAGCATTTT. Encoded protein: CASTWTVDQPQHF.

The genes are TRBV4-1 and TRBJ2-5, with 14 bases aligning to TRBD2. TRBJ2-7 matches the DNA end more closely, so the J call is doubtful. Germline V lookup: CDR1 MGHRA, CDR2 YSYEKL. This CDR3 has 16 residues. CDR3 amino acids: CASSQEGTSGGYEQYF. The CDR3 coding sequence is TGCGCCAGCAGCCAAGAGGGGACTAGCGGGGGCTACGAGCAGTACTTC.

As for this clone: An end of the junction differs from the germline gene, which may be a read error. The gene calls are TRBV27 and TRBJ2-7; no reliable D call. Germline CDR1 and CDR2: MNHEY and SMNVEV (reference sequence). The CDR3 consists of 15 residues. CDR3: CASSLLAETSHEQYF. CDR3 DNA: TGTGCCAGCAGTTTATTGGCGGAGACCTCCCACGAGCAGTACTTC.

The rearrangement links TRBV4-1 to TRBJ2-5; D is undetermined. In germline, CDR1 is MGHRA, CDR2 YSYEKL. This CDR3 contains 14 residues. Trimming took 0 bases from V and 2 from J, leaving 7 bases between them. CDR3 sequence: CASSQENEQETQYF. The CDR3 DNA reads as TGCGCCAGCAGCCAAGAAAACGAACAAGAGACCCAGTACTTC.

V usage is TRBV5-8 and J usage is TRBJ2-7; weak D call: TRBD2 (5 bases). Between the trimmed V and J ends, which lost 3 bases and 0 bases, there was a span of 16 bases. Germline CDR1 reads SGHTS; CDR2 reads YDEGEE. The CDR3 sequence is 16 residues long. CDR3 nucleotide sequence: TGTGCCAGCAGCTCGCCCTTGGGAGTGTTCTCCTACGAGCAGTACTTC. It translates to CASSSPLGVFSYEQYF.

The chain couples TRBV4-1 to TRBJ2-7; 10 nucleotides align to TRBD2. Germline CDR1 and CDR2: MGHRA and YSYEKL. The CDR3 covers 15 residues. V lost 2 bases to trimming and J lost 5 bases; unmatched junction nucleotides: 6. Here the CDR3 DNA reads TGCGCCAGCAGCCAATCTCTAGCGGGAGTACACGAGCAGTACTTC. This gives the protein CASSQSLAGVHEQYF.

The gene calls are TRBV25-1 and TRBJ1-1; D is uncertain. Trimming took 5 bases from V and 6 from J, leaving 13 bases between them. Germline V CDR1 and CDR2: MGHDK, SYGVNS. The CDR3 is made up of 13 amino acids. CDR3 nucleotides: TGTGCCAGCAGTCCTCGGGGATCCGCTGAAGCTTTCTTT. Amino acid sequence: CASSPRGSAEAFF.

This clone has only one observation. The rearrangement joins TRBV29-1 to TRBJ2-1; TRBD1 is a possible D gene (6 bases). The CDR3 runs 14 residues. The V end was cut by 0 bases, the J end by 10 bases, with 16 bases between. Per the germline V gene, CDR1 is SQVTM and CDR2 is ANQGSEA. The CDR3 sequence is CSVEDRGTPREQFF. The CDR3 coding sequence is TGCAGCGTTGAAGATCGTGGGACACCCCGCGAGCAGTTCTTC.

The chain employs TRBV27 and TRBJ2-3; D might be TRBD2 (7 bases). The CDR3 is 16 residues long. Trimming cost V 4 bases and J 1 base, with 15 bases left between them. Germline CDR1 MNHEY, CDR2 SMNVEV (reference sequence). CDR3 sequence reads: CASSWGGGTGTDTQYF. CDR3 nucleotide sequence: TGTGCCAGCAGTTGGGGAGGGGGGACGGGCACAGATACGCAGTATTTT.

The chain uses TRBV29-1 and TRBJ2-1; D may be TRBD1 or TRBD2 (5 bases each). The V gene's germline CDR1 is SQVTM and CDR2 ANQGSEA. CDR3 length: 13 amino acids. V was shortened by 8 bases and J by 7 bases, with 18 bases between the two germline ends. The CDR3 here is CSLQPGPSNEQFF. The CDR3 nucleotides are TGCAGCCTCCAGCCGGGACCAAGTAATGAGCAGTTCTTC.

Comments on this clone: The identical CDR3 is also encoded by other nucleotide sequences in the sample. This sequence joins TRBV7-9 and TRBJ1-1; D ambiguous. This CDR3 region has 13 residues. Trimming shortened V by 1 base and J by 1 base, and 4 bases separated the two germline ends. Germline lookup yields CDR1 SEHNR and CDR2 FQNEAQ (reference sequence). The CDR3 region is CASSLGQNTEAFF. The CDR3, as DNA: TGTGCCAGCAGCTTAGGCCAGAACACTGAAGCTTTCTTT.

J is TRBJ1-1 and V is TRBV6-1, with a possible D match to TRBD1 (6 bases). This CDR3 is 14 amino acids long. The germline gives CDR1 MNHNS, CDR2 SASEGT. The germline V and J ends were trimmed by 7 bases and 1 base, with 13 bases remaining between them. DNA for the CDR3: TGTGCCAGCACCCACTCGGGGGCGAACACTGAAGCTTTCTTT. It yields the protein CASTHSGANTEAFF.

This clone was seen a single time. The gene calls are TRBV18 and TRBJ1-2, with D tentatively TRBD1 (6 bases). Per germline, CDR1 KGHSH and CDR2 LQKENI. The CDR3 length is 16 residues. Trimming left V 2 bases short and J 2 bases short, with 15 bases between. DNA for the CDR3: TGTGCCAGCTCACCAGCAGAGGACAGCTTAAACTATGGCTACACCTTC. Translated, it gives CASSPAEDSLNYGYTF.

The rearrangement uses TRBV13 and TRBJ2-5; D is unresolved. Near its end, the DNA agrees better with TRBJ2-7, so the J call may be wrong. CDR1 and CDR2 (germline): PRHDT, FYEKMQ (reference sequence). CDR3 length: 14 amino acids. The CDR3 DNA reads TGTGCCAGCAGCTTAGCAGGACGGGCCTACGAGCAGTACTTC. Translation gives CASSLAGRAYEQYF.

The V gene is TRBV27, the J gene TRBJ2-7; either TRBD1 or TRBD2 may fit D (5 bases each). V dropped 5 bases and J dropped 0 bases, with 17 bases sitting between them. CDR1 is MNHEY, CDR2 SMNVEV, per germline (reference sequence). The CDR3 covers 16 residues. The CDR3: CASSPNRDPLSYEQYF. DNA for the CDR3: TGTGCCAGCAGTCCGAACCGGGACCCCCTCTCCTACGAGCAGTACTTC.